This T cell receptor beta chain was profiled in a study of blood T cell repertoires in COVID-19. This clone came up once. V was clipped by 5 bases and J by 6 bases; unmatched bases: 6. The CDR3 loop spans 15 amino acids. Germline V CDR1 and CDR2: SGHVS, FQNEAQ. The assay was immunoSEQ multiplex PCR, and TCRdb's table has in-frame clones only and misses some. This table holds over 150,000 clones, roughly 87% found once. The chain couples TRBV7-8 to TRBJ1-6, with TRBD1 matching 8 bases. The sequenced material came from peripheral blood. This TCR came from an older woman who had recovered from COVID-19. The CDR3 region is CASSVRDRPNSPLHF. The CDR3 coding sequence is TGTGCCAGCAGCGTGAGGGACAGGCCTAATTCACCCCTCCACTTT.